These 12 T cell receptor beta chains originate from one sample sequenced in a study of blood T cell repertoires in COVID-19. Generated by immunoSEQ multiplex PCR, the TCRdb table keeps only in-frame clones and is missing some. The sample contains 250,000 to 350,000 clones, approximately 88% of which appear only once. The source material was PBMCs or T cells enriched from blood (not recorded which). The receptors were sampled from a woman aged 25 to 39 who had recovered from COVID-19.

This chain connects TRBV5-6 to TRBJ2-7; a possible D gene is TRBD1 (6 bases). V lost 0 bases and J lost 3, with 19 bases in between. The CDR3 extends over 17 amino acids. Germline V lookup: CDR1 SGHDT, CDR2 YYEEEE. In DNA, the CDR3 is TGTGCCAGCAGCTTGGAGACACAGGGAATCACTCACTACGAGCAGTACTTC. Protein sequence: CASSLETQGITHYEQYF. Filled out from reference TRBV5-6 and TRBJ2-7, the complete variable domain reads DAGVTQSPTHLIKTRGQQVTLRCSPKSGHDTVSWYQQALGQGPQFIFQYYEEEERQRGNFPDRFSGHQFPNYSSELNVNALLLGDSALYLCASSLETQGITHYEQYFGPGTRLTVT.

The J gene is TRBJ1-2, the V gene TRBV29-1; 8 nucleotides agree with TRBD1. Germline V lookup: CDR1 SQVTM, CDR2 ANQGSEA. The length of the CDR3 is 17 residues. V was pared by 7 bases and J by 0 bases, with 16 bases of the junction left unmatched. The CDR3 is CSAGSTGGKGANYGYTF. CDR3 in DNA: TGCAGCGCCGGATCTACAGGGGGAAAGGGGGCTAACTATGGCTACACCTTC.

The chain employs TRBV7-9 and TRBJ1-2; possibly TRBD1 for D (6 bases). V lost 1 base, J lost 8 bases, and 14 bases lay in between. The CDR3 sequence is 14 residues long. The germline V gene encodes CDR1 SEHNR and CDR2 FQNEAQ (reference sequence). CDR3 protein: CASSLGAGVNGYTF. DNA of the CDR3: TGTGCCAGCAGCTTAGGAGCAGGGGTTAACGGCTACACCTTC.

The chain has TRBV7-6 and TRBJ1-2, with 9 bases lining up with TRBD1. The CDR3 covers 17 residues. Germline V gene lookup returns CDR1 SGHVS and CDR2 FNYEAQ. V shed 4 bases and J 3 bases; nucleotides not matched to a gene: 12. In nucleotides, the CDR3 is TGTGCCAGCAGCTCCGATATAGGGACAGGGTCCTACTATGGCTACACCTTC. This translates into CASSSDIGTGSYYGYTF. Supplemented by reference TRBV7-6 and TRBJ1-2, the full variable domain reads GAGVSQSPRYKVTKRGQDVALRCDPISGHVSLYWYRQALGQGPEFLTYFNYEAQQDKSGLPNDRFSAERPEGSISTLTIQRTEQRDSAMYRCASSSDIGTGSYYGYTFGSGTRLTVV.

The rearrangement joins TRBV28 to TRBJ2-2, with D maybe TRBD1 (6 bases). Between the trimmed V and J ends, which lost 4 bases and 6 bases, there was a span of 9 bases. CDR1 and CDR2 from the germline V gene are MDHEN and SYDVKM. This CDR3 has 13 amino acids. The CDR3 DNA sequence: TGTGCCAGCAGTTCCCGGACAGCCGGGGAGCTGTTTTTT. This codes for CASSSRTAGELFF. Using reference TRBV28 and TRBJ2-2 for the parts outside the CDR3, the full variable domain is DVKVTQSSRYLVKRTGEKVFLECVQDMDHENMFWYRQDPGLGLRLIYFSYDVKMKEKGDIPEGYSVSREKKERFSLILESASTNQTSMYLCASSSRTAGELFFGEGSRLTVL.

The rearrangement joins TRBV7-6 to TRBJ1-2; maybe TRBD1 (6 bases). The germline CDR1 and CDR2 sequences are SGHVS and FNYEAQ. V dropped 1 base and J dropped 5 bases, with 11 bases sitting between them. The CDR3 contains 14 residues. The DNA for the CDR3 is TGTGCCAGCAGCTTAGGGACAGAAGGTTATGGCTACACCTTC. Amino acid sequence: CASSLGTEGYGYTF.

The J gene is TRBJ1-2, the V gene TRBV7-2; TRBD1 matches 7 bases. Germline V gene sequence: CDR1 SGHTA, CDR2 FQGNSA. V gave up 5 bases and J gave up 1 base; unmatched junction bases: 7. CDR3 length: 15 amino acids. DNA of the CDR3: TGTGCCAGCAGCCCCCGACGGGACAGTAACTATGGCTACACCTTC. It is translated as CASSPRRDSNYGYTF.

This chain connects TRBV2 to TRBJ2-6, with 8 positions matching TRBD2. J lost 1 base, V lost 4 bases, and 6 bases had no gene match. Germline V CDR1 and CDR2: SNHLY, FYNNEI. There are 17 residues in the CDR3. This chain's CDR3 is CASSGAGGPSGANVLTF. DNA of the CDR3: TGTGCCAGCAGTGGGGCGGGGGGTCCTTCTGGGGCCAACGTCCTGACTTTC. Full variable domain (rest looked up from reference TRBV2 and TRBJ2-6): EPEVTQTPSHQVTQMGQEVILRCVPISNHLYFYWYRQILGQKVEFLVSFYNNEISEKSEIFDDQFSVERPDGSNFTLKIRSTKLEDSAMYFCASSGAGGPSGANVLTFGAGSRLTVL.

The gene calls are TRBV15 and TRBJ2-1, with TRBD2 as a possible D gene (5 bases). Trimming stripped 1 base from V and 7 bases from J, with 14 bases between. The CDR3 runs to 15 residues. Germline V CDR1 and CDR2: LNHNV, YYDKDF (reference sequence). CDR3 bases: TGTGCCACCAGCAGAGTAGGACTGTACCAGAATGAGCAGTTCTTC. Protein: CATSRVGLYQNEQFF.

CDR3 nucleotides: TGTGCCAGCAGTTTATTGGTAGCAGGGATCACTGAAGCTTTCTTT. Amino acids: CASSLLVAGITEAFF. The V call is TRBV28, the J call TRBJ1-1, with TRBD1 as a possible D gene (5 bases). This CDR3 has 15 amino acids. The V end lost 1 base, the J end lost 4 bases, and 13 bases lay between the germline ends. The germline CDR1 and CDR2 sequences are MDHEN and SYDVKM. Together with reference TRBV28 and TRBJ1-1, the CDR3 gives the full variable domain: DVKVTQSSRYLVKRTGEKVFLECVQDMDHENMFWYRQDPGLGLRLIYFSYDVKMKEKGDIPEGYSVSREKKERFSLILESASTNQTSMYLCASSLLVAGITEAFFGQGTRLTVV.

The chain couples TRBV10-3 to TRBJ1-1; D is possibly TRBD1 (5 bases). This CDR3 has 13 residues. The V end lost 7 bases, the J end lost 4 bases, and 13 bases lay between the germline ends. Germline lookup yields CDR1 ENHRY and CDR2 SYGVKD. CDR3 nucleotide sequence: TGTGCCATCACGGGGGGGGGAACCACTGAAGCTTTCTTT. Amino acid sequence: CAITGGGTTEAFF.

V gene TRBV27 combines with J gene TRBJ2-3; 7 positions agree with TRBD2. Per germline, CDR1 MNHEY and CDR2 SMNVEV (reference sequence). The CDR3 loop spans 12 amino acids. V dropped 5 bases and J dropped 10; count of bases not matched to a gene: 6. This chain's CDR3 is CASSPTSYAQYF. CDR3 nucleotide sequence: TGTGCCAGCAGTCCGACTAGCTACGCGCAGTATTTT.